This T cell receptor beta chain was identified during a study of cytomegalovirus exposure and HLA in healthy donors. The CDR3 sequence is 13 residues long. Per germline, CDR1 LNHDA and CDR2 SQIVND (reference sequence). The V and J ends lost 4 bases and 4 bases respectively, with 8 bases between them. PCR amplification relied on 60 Vbeta primers (plus 13 Jbeta primers). TCRdb's table, derived via immunoSEQ multiplex PCR, lists solely in-frame clones and lacks some. The sample holds tens of thousands of clones, around 80% seen once. The V and J genes are TRBV19 and TRBJ2-1; tentative D call: TRBD1 (6 bases). The source of this sequence is a man aged 50 to 60 in good health and CMV-seropositive. Sequencing used PBMCs. Written as DNA, the CDR3 is TGTGCCAGTAGTAGCGACAGGTACAATGAGCAGTTCTTC. Protein product: CASSSDRYNEQFF.